The 6 T cell receptor beta chains presented below share a single source sample, sequenced in a study of radiotherapy plus CTLA-4 blockade in lung cancer. Measured with immunoSEQ multiplex PCR; TCRdb has only the in-frame clones, and not every one. The sample lists about 60,000 clones, 77% occurring once. This specimen consisted of peripheral blood, obtained from a patient treated with radiotherapy plus ipilimumab. The source is a human donor with non-small cell lung cancer who had a partial response to radiotherapy plus ipilimumab.

This clone has more than one count but fewer than ten. The chain couples TRBV29-1 to TRBJ1-1; 7 bases map to TRBD1. Per the germline V gene, CDR1 is SQVTM and CDR2 is ANQGSEA. The CDR3 runs 13 residues. V lost 7 bases, J lost 3 bases, and 8 bases stayed unmatched. CDR3 protein: CSASTGFDTEAFF. CDR3 DNA: TGCAGCGCCTCGACAGGGTTCGACACTGAAGCTTTCTTT.

The chain has TRBV18 and TRBJ2-2, with a possible D match to TRBD1 (6 bases). The CDR3 is 15 amino acids. Trimming took 1 base from V and 10 from J, leaving 16 bases between them. Germline CDR1 KGHSH, CDR2 LQKENI. CDR3 residues: CASSPRQGLTEELFF. CDR3 DNA sequence: TGTGCCAGCTCACCACGGCAGGGGTTAACGGAGGAGCTGTTTTTT.

The chain combines TRBV11-2 with TRBJ2-5; a weak D match, TRBD2 (6 bases). The CDR3 runs 15 residues. V was cut by 5 bases and J by 7 bases, with 20 bases left in between. CDR1 is SGHAT, CDR2 FQNNGV, per germline. The CDR3 region has the DNA TGTGCCAGCAGCGCCGGTCGGGCGCCGGAGGGGACCCAGTACTTC. It translates to CASSAGRAPEGTQYF. The whole variable domain, remainder taken from reference TRBV11-2 and TRBJ2-5, is EAGVAQSPRYKIIEKRQSVAFWCNPISGHATLYWYQQILGQGPKLLIQFQNNGVVDDSQLPKDRFSAERLKGVDSTLKIQPAKLEDSAVYLCASSAGRAPEGTQYFGPGTRLLVL.

This clone was recorded once. This chain uses TRBV4-1 with TRBJ1-3; no firm D call. Germline-derived CDR1 and CDR2 are MGHRA and YSYEKL. V was pared by 4 bases and J by 0 bases, with 7 bases between. The CDR3 extends over 14 amino acids. In DNA form, the CDR3 reads TGCGCCAGCAGCCCCCCAGTCTCTGGAAACACCATATATTTT. Translated, it gives CASSPPVSGNTIYF.

Only a few counts were recorded for this clone. This chain links TRBV6-6 with TRBJ1-2; no firm D call. CDR3 length equals 13 residues. The V gene lost 2 bases and the J gene lost 2 bases, with 6 bases spanning the gap. Looked up from germline, CDR1 is MNHNY and CDR2 is SVGAGI (reference sequence). This chain's CDR3 is CASSYVQNYGYTF. Here the CDR3 DNA reads TGTGCCAGCAGTTACGTACAGAACTATGGCTACACCTTC.

The chain couples TRBV5-1 to TRBJ1-1; a weak D match, TRBD1 (6 bases). Germline CDR1 SGHRS, CDR2 YFSETQ. This CDR3 comprises 13 residues. V lost 5 bases and J 4 bases, leaving 12 bases between the germline ends. This chain's CDR3 is CASRVGAGTEAFF. The CDR3 nucleotides read TGCGCCAGCAGGGTGGGGGCCGGCACTGAAGCTTTCTTT. The whole variable domain, remainder taken from reference TRBV5-1 and TRBJ1-1, is KAGVTQTPRYLIKTRGQQVTLSCSPISGHRSVSWYQQTPGQGLQFLFEYFSETQRNKGNFPGRFSGRQFSNSRSEMNVSTLELGDSALYLCASRVGAGTEAFFGQGTRLTVV.